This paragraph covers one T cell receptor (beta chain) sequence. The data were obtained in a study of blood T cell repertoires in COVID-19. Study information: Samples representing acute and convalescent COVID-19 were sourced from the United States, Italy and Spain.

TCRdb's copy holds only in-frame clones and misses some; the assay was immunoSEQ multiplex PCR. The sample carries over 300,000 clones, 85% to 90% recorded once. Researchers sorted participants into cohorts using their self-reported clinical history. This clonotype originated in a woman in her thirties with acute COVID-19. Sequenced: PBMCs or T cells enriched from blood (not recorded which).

CDR3: CASSPGTSGGVTNTGELFF. CDR3 nucleotide sequence: TGTGCCAGTAGTCCAGGGACTAGCGGGGGGGTAACGAACACCGGGGAGCTGTTTTTT. This rearrangement joins TRBV19 to TRBJ2-2; TRBD2 matches 16 bases. V gave up 5 bases and J gave up 0 bases; unmatched junction bases: 6. CDR1 is LNHDA, CDR2 SQIVND, per germline (reference sequence). The CDR3 runs to 19 residues.